This entry features one TCR beta chain sequence. This sample was taken from a study of blood T cell repertoires in COVID-19. In germline, CDR1 is GTSNPN, CDR2 SVGIG (reference sequence). Unmatched junction bases numbered 12, after V lost 4 bases and J lost 7 bases. The CDR3 extends over 15 amino acids. The data were produced by immunoSEQ multiplex PCR, yet TCRdb's version contains in-frame clones alone and is incomplete. The sample has 280,000 or so clones; approximately 90% are singletons. This chain connects TRBV30 to TRBJ1-5, with 8 bases aligning to TRBD1. The TCR sequence derives from a woman in her twenties or thirties who had recovered from COVID-19. The source material was peripheral blood. DNA for the CDR3: TGTGCCTGGACCCCCGCCCCAGGGGGCGGACAGCCCCAGCATTTT. Amino acids: CAWTPAPGGGQPQHF.